This TCR beta chain derives from a study of blood T cell repertoires in COVID-19. The data were produced by immunoSEQ multiplex PCR, yet TCRdb's version contains in-frame clones alone and is incomplete. The table lists roughly 30,000 clones, around 83% of them singletons, with roughly 13% in the top ten. The CDR3 length is 13 residues. Germline CDR1 reads LNHDA; CDR2 reads SQIVND (reference sequence). V shed 5 bases and J 5 bases; nucleotides not matched to a gene: 0. This clonotype was obtained from a human donor in a cohort sampled during active COVID-19. The sequenced sample consisted of peripheral blood. This chain joins TRBV19 and TRBJ1-5; 10 bases match TRBD1. The CDR3 sequence: CASSGTGDQPQHF. CDR3 DNA: TGTGCCAGTAGTGGGACAGGGGATCAGCCCCAGCATTTT.